The 6 T cell receptor beta chains presented below share a single source sample, sequenced in a study of shared clonotypes between healthy human individuals. As defined, naive CD8 cells were CD45RO-negative and positively selected for CCR7, with terminally differentiated effector memory CD45RA+ cells excluded. TCRdb's table, derived via immunoSEQ multiplex PCR, lists solely in-frame clones and lacks some. The profile shows 2 million to 2.5 million clones, about 92% of them singletons. Sequencing was performed on naive CD8+ T cells from PBMCs. These receptor sequences come from a man aged 18 to 29 in good health. Some clones in this sample may be carry-over from other donors' samples.

The chain couples TRBV4-3 to TRBJ2-7; 10 bases map to TRBD2. CDR1 is LGHNA and CDR2 is YSLEER in the germline V gene. The CDR3 length is 16 residues. The V gene end was trimmed by 0 bases and the J gene end by 6 bases; junction bases not matched to a gene: 8. CDR3 nucleotide sequence: TGCGCCAGCAGCCAAGATCGTGAGCGGGAGGGCCCCGAGCAGTACTTC. Amino acids: CASSQDREREGPEQYF.

The chain recombines TRBV27 with TRBJ2-3, with TRBD2 identical over 7 bases. V shed 8 bases and J 5 bases; nucleotides not matched to a gene: 13. CDR1 and CDR2 from the germline V gene are MNHEY and SMNVEV (reference sequence). The length of the CDR3 is 15 residues. The CDR3 DNA reads as TGTGCCAGCTGCTGCCCGGGAGGATTGAGAGATACGCAGTATTTT. Translation: CASCCPGGLRDTQYF.

This clone occurred once. The chain links TRBV4-2 to TRBJ2-3; the match to TRBD2 covers 7 bases. Per germline, CDR1 LGHNA and CDR2 YNFKEQ. The CDR3 is 16 amino acids. V was clipped by 0 bases and J by 3 bases; unmatched bases: 6. CDR3: CASSQEGEGLTDTQYF. The CDR3 DNA sequence: TGTGCCAGCAGCCAAGAGGGGGAGGGCCTGACAGATACGCAGTATTTT.

The chain is built from TRBV29-1 and TRBJ1-1; TRBD1 aligns across 12 bases. The CDR3 length is 14 residues. Germline V gene lookup returns CDR1 SQVTM and CDR2 ANQGSEA. V lost 3 bases, J lost 4 bases, and 3 bases stayed unmatched. This chain's CDR3 is CSVEGQGAITEAFF. The CDR3 nucleotides are TGCAGCGTTGAGGGACAGGGGGCTATCACTGAAGCTTTCTTT. Based on the CDR3 plus reference TRBV29-1 and TRBJ1-1, the full variable domain is SAVISQKPSRDICQRGTSLTIQCQVDSQVTMMFWYRQQPGQSLTLIATANQGSEATYESGFVIDKFPISRPNLTFSTLTVSNMSPEDSSIYLCSVEGQGAITEAFFGQGTRLTVV.

This chain links TRBV12-5 with TRBJ2-1, with D maybe TRBD1 (6 bases). Trimming pared 4 bases from V and 10 bases from J, leaving 29 bases between. CDR1 is LGHNT and CDR2 is FRNRAP in the germline V gene. This CDR3 spans 18 amino acids. CDR3 DNA sequence: TGTGCTAGTGGTTGGGTAACCGGGACAACGGGACCTCTGGTCGAGCAGTTCTTC. Amino acids: CASGWVTGTTGPLVEQFF.

This clone has only a few counts. The CDR3, as DNA: TGCAGCGTGGACCTATTGGGAGGCTACACCTTC. It specifies CSVDLLGGYTF. This chain uses TRBV29-1 with TRBJ1-2; D is uncertain. The V end lost 6 bases, the J end lost 8 bases, and 13 bases lay between the germline ends. From germline, CDR1 is SQVTM and CDR2 ANQGSEA. There are 11 residues in the CDR3.